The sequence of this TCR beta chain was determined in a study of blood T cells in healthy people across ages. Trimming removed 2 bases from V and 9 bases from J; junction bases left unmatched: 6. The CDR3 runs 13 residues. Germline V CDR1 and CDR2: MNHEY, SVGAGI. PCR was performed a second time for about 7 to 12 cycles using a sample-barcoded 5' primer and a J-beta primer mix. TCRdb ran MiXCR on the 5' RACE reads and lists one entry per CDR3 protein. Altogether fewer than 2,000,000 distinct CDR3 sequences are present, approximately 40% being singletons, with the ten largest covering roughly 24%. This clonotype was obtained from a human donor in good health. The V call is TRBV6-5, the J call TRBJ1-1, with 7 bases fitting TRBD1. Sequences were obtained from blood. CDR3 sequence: CASSYGRGRQAFF. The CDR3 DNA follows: TGTGCCAGCAGTTACGGGAGGGGGCGTCAAGCTTTCTTT.